These 28 T cell receptor beta chains came from one sample sequenced in a study of esophageal squamous cell carcinoma under preoperative chemotherapy listed by TCRdb under 2018. Libraries were made using PCR. The data were produced on a HiSeq X Ten. TCRdb reprocessed the public reads (quality trimming at Q25 with fastp, clone calling with MiXCR) and kept in-frame beta chains. Rows with one shared CDR3 protein collapse into an entry with the most common genes and DNA. This sample comprises 15,000 to 20,000 distinct CDR3 sequences, 40% to 55% of them detected only once. Over 25% of the sample is taken by the ten largest. The label giving this sample's time point can be read as: before preoperative PTX-NDP chemotherapy. The sample was taken from a patient given preoperative chemotherapy. The receptors come from a human donor with esophageal squamous cell carcinoma. The donor label of this sample is uncertain.

V usage is TRBV30 and J usage is TRBJ2-6; possible D gene TRBD1, 6 bases. The V gene's germline CDR1 is GTSNPN and CDR2 SVGIG (reference sequence). V was pared by 3 bases and J by 4 bases, with 10 bases between. The CDR3 contains 14 residues. CDR3 coding DNA: TGTGCCTGGAGCAGGGGTTCCGGGGCCAACGTCCTGACTTTC. This codes for CAWSRGSGANVLTF.

The chain is built from TRBV19 and TRBJ2-5; D not resolved. V gave up 4 bases and J gave up 11 bases, with 17 bases separating them. The CDR3 is made up of 13 amino acids. Germline V gives CDR1 LNHDA, CDR2 SQIVND (reference sequence). The DNA of the CDR3 is TGTGCCAGTAGTACACCTGCCCAAGACACTCAGTACTTC. The encoded protein is CASSTPAQDTQYF.

This clonotype was seen more than once but under ten times. The chain links TRBV7-6 to TRBJ2-3; D uncertain. This CDR3 is built from 14 residues. Germline V CDR1 and CDR2: SGHVS, FNYEAQ. Trimming stripped 1 base from V and 6 bases from J, with 11 bases between. The CDR3 loop is CASSLVASVDTQYF. CDR3 in DNA: TGTGCCAGCAGCTTAGTCGCCAGCGTCGATACGCAGTATTTT.

About this clonotype: Relative to the germline gene, one junction end is altered; a read error may explain this. The chain has TRBV7-3 and TRBJ2-4, with D tentatively TRBD1 (5 bases). CDR3 length: 13 residues. Germline V gives CDR1 SGHTA, CDR2 FQGTGA. CDR3: CARGPCDKDTQYF. The CDR3 DNA follows: TGTGCCAGGGGGCCGTGCGACAAAGACACTCAGTACTTT.

Regarding this clonotype: The junction and the germline gene differ at one end; a read error may be behind it. The chain combines TRBV11-2 with TRBJ2-3; D is undetermined. The CDR3 consists of 15 residues. Germline CDR1 and CDR2: SGHAT and FQNNGV. The CDR3 sequence is CASSSWLRATDTQYF. CDR3 sequence (DNA): TGTGCCAGCAGCTCATGGCTGCGAGCCACAGACACGCAGTATTTC.

The V gene is TRBV7-2, the J gene TRBJ2-3; D could derive from TRBD1 or TRBD2 (5 bases each). The last part of the DNA fits TRBJ2-7 better; the J call may be wrong. The CDR3 is made up of 16 amino acids. Germline values: CDR1 SGHTA, CDR2 FQGNSA. The CDR3 DNA sequence: TGTGCCAGCAGGGGGCGCCGGGGCCGGGGCACAGAGACGCAGTACTTC. This codes for CASRGRRGRGTETQYF.

This rearrangement joins TRBV12-3 or TRBV12-4 to TRBJ2-2; D not resolved. V was clipped by 7 bases and J by 12 bases, with 18 bases between them. The CDR3 has 13 amino acids. In DNA form, the CDR3 reads TGTGCCAGCAACCCTTTAGGCCCAGAGAAGCTGTTTTTT. Translating gives CASNPLGPEKLFF.

The J gene is TRBJ2-3, the V gene TRBV11-2; 10 positions agree with TRBD2. CDR3 size: 16 residues. J lost 3 bases, V lost 3 bases, and 6 bases had no gene match. Germline assignment: CDR1 SGHAT and CDR2 FQNNGV. This CDR3 is CASSLKPGLATDTQYF. Here the CDR3 DNA reads TGTGCCAGCAGCTTGAAACCGGGACTAGCGACAGATACGCAGTATTTT.

A remark on this clonotype: One junction end does not reproduce the germline sequence, and a read error may be involved. The chain joins TRBV7-2 to TRBJ1-1; D may be TRBD1 (5 bases). Germline V gene data show CDR1 as SGHTA and CDR2 as FQGNSA. The CDR3 consists of 11 residues. CDR3 loop: CASRDNSEAFF. CDR3 coding DNA: TGTGCCAGCAGGGACAACAGTGAAGCTTTCTTT.

This clonotype was detected once. This likely comes from a read error, as the CDR3 has no conserved phenylalanine or tryptophan at its end. No DNA is shown, since the ends of the CDR3 on it are uncertain; the CDR3 is the one TCRdb lists. The J gene is TRBJ2-5, the V gene TRBV7-3; the table's D call, TRBD2, was not checked against the DNA. The CDR3 is 15 residues long, counting both termini. Looked up from germline, CDR1 is SGHTA and CDR2 is FQGTGA. This CDR3 is CASSWGLAGAETQLS.

The rearrangement uses TRBV11-3 and TRBJ2-1; tentatively, D is TRBD1 or TRBD2 (7 bases each). The CDR3 covers 13 residues. V was clipped by 5 bases and J by 6 bases, with 11 bases between them. Germline lookup yields CDR1 SGHNT and CDR2 YENEEA. The CDR3 region has the DNA TGTGCCAGCAGCGGGGAGGGGGCCAATGAGCAGTTCTTC. Translating it yields CASSGEGANEQFF.

This clonotype was counted between two and nine times. J is TRBJ2-5 and V is TRBV10-3, with TRBD2 matching 11 bases. The DNA matches TRBJ2-7 better at its end, which makes the J call doubtful. Per the germline V gene, CDR1 is ENHRY and CDR2 is SYGVKD. The CDR3 runs 13 residues. CDR3 DNA sequence: TGTGCCATCGGGCTAGCGGGAGGTTACGAGCAGTACTTC. Its protein is CAIGLAGGYEQYF.

Comment on this clonotype: One end of the junction does not line up with germline, which may come from a read error. J is TRBJ2-3 and V is TRBV7-2; D perhaps matches TRBD1 (6 bases). The CDR3 contains 16 residues. Looked up from germline, CDR1 is SGHTA and CDR2 is FQGNSA. The CDR3 nucleotides are TGTGCCAGCAGGGGAACTGGGGGCGGTTACACAGAGACGCAGTATTTT. Protein product: CASRGTGGGYTETQYF.

The chain couples TRBV6-1 to TRBJ2-3; TRBD2 agrees at 13 bases. This CDR3 region has 14 residues. V trimming: 9 bases; J trimming: 3 bases; junction bases outside the gene matches: 3. CDR1 is MNHNS, CDR2 SASEGT, per germline. CDR3: CARTLAGGTDTQYF. In nucleotides, the CDR3 is TGTGCCAGAACACTAGCGGGAGGGACAGATACGCAGTATTTT.

This clonotype was counted between two and nine times. The V gene is TRBV6-5, the J gene TRBJ2-5; 7 bases are shared with TRBD2. V shed 4 bases and J 1 base; nucleotides not matched to a gene: 9. The CDR3 length is 16 residues. Germline CDR1 and CDR2: MNHEY and SVGAGI. The CDR3 DNA reads as TGTGCCAGCAGTTCTCCGAGCGGGGAGGGCCAAGAGACCCAGTACTTC. Its translation: CASSSPSGEGQETQYF.

There are many counts of this clonotype. The chain combines TRBV7-2 with TRBJ2-5; 10 bases fit TRBD2. CDR3 size: 17 residues. CDR1 is SGHTA and CDR2 is FQGNSA in the germline V gene. Trimming removed 5 bases from V and 2 bases from J; junction bases left unmatched: 11. CDR3 in DNA: TGTGCCAGCAGCCCAATTCTAGCGGGAGCATGGCAAGAGACCCAGTACTTC. Its translation is CASSPILAGAWQETQYF.

V gene TRBV12-3 or TRBV12-4 combines with J gene TRBJ2-1; unclear D gene. The CDR3 has 14 amino acids. The germline V and J ends were trimmed by 4 bases and 13 bases, with 20 bases remaining between them. CDR3 bases: TGTGCCAGCAGTTCCGAGGTGACGCAAGAGACCCAGTTCTTC. Encoded protein: CASSSEVTQETQFF.

V usage is TRBV7-2 and J usage is TRBJ2-3; TRBD2 matches 9 bases. This CDR3 region has 16 residues. The V segment lost 3 bases and the J segment 4 bases; nucleotides outside the gene matches: 8. Germline CDR1 SGHTA, CDR2 FQGNSA. DNA of the CDR3: TGTGCCAGCAGCTTCCGAATAGCGGGAGCTGCAGATACGCAGTATTTT. Its protein product is CASSFRIAGAADTQYF.

CDR3 sequence: CAISVWEGPETQYF. CDR3 sequence (DNA): TGTGCCATCAGTGTCTGGGAGGGCCCCGAGACCCAGTACTTC. V and J are TRBV10-3 and TRBJ2-4; 7 bases map to TRBD2. The better agreement between TRBJ2-5 and the DNA end casts doubt on the J call. The CDR3 loop spans 14 amino acids. Germline CDR1 reads ENHRY; CDR2 reads SYGVKD.

This sequence joins TRBV7-6 and TRBJ2-5, with TRBD1 matching 8 bases. The end of the DNA aligns better with TRBJ2-7, so the J call may be wrong. From germline, CDR1 is SGHVS and CDR2 FNYEAQ. The CDR3 is 17 amino acids. CDR3 in amino acids: CASSPRPGGTGEFEQYF. Written as DNA, the CDR3 is TGTGCCAGCAGCCCTCGACCCGGAGGGACAGGCGAGTTCGAGCAGTACTTC.

Only a few counts were recorded for this clonotype. The chain has TRBV6-1 and TRBJ2-3; D is unclear. Germline values: CDR1 MNHNS, CDR2 SASEGT. There are 11 residues in the CDR3. V was cut by 6 bases and J by 8 bases, with 9 bases left in between. CDR3 nucleotides: TGTGCCAGCAGGAACCAACGTACGCAGTATTTT. Translated, it gives CASRNQRTQYF.

CDR3 sequence: CASSRKQGDNNEQFF. The DNA of the CDR3 is TGTGCCAGCAGCCGGAAACAGGGGGACAACAATGAGCAGTTCTTC. The chain recombines TRBV7-2 with TRBJ2-1, with TRBD1 identical over 8 bases. This CDR3 is 15 amino acids long. Per the germline V gene, CDR1 is SGHTA and CDR2 is FQGNSA. The V segment lost 5 bases and the J segment 5 bases; nucleotides outside the gene matches: 8. Drawing the rest from reference TRBV7-2 and TRBJ2-1, the complete variable domain is GAGVSQSPSNKVTEKGKDVELRCDPISGHTALYWYRQSLGQGLEFLIYFQGNSAPDKSGLPSDRFSAERTGGSVSTLTIQRTQQEDSAVYLCASSRKQGDNNEQFFGPGTRLTVL.

Turning to this clonotype: Because the CDR3's place on the DNA is in doubt, the DNA is left out and the CDR3 is given as listed by TCRdb. The chain is built from TRBV7-2 and TRBJ2-3; the table names TRBD1, a call not compared with the DNA. CDR1 is SGHTA and CDR2 is FQGNSA in the germline V gene. The CDR3 contains 17 residues when both ends are counted. CDR3 residues: CASSVGQGARGRAPGYF.

The V gene is TRBV7-8, the J gene TRBJ2-5; D possibly corresponds to TRBD1 (6 bases). The DNA end lines up better with TRBJ2-7; the J call may be wrong. The CDR3 extends over 15 amino acids. The germline CDR1 and CDR2 sequences are SGHVS and FQNEAQ. CDR3 protein: CASSSKTGSPYEQYF. The DNA for the CDR3 is TGTGCCAGCAGCTCAAAAACAGGGAGTCCCTACGAGCAGTACTTC.

This chain joins TRBV6-1 and TRBJ2-3; TRBD1 might be the D (6 bases). The J call may be in error: the DNA end matches TRBJ2-7 better. Germline values: CDR1 MNHNS, CDR2 SASEGT. This CDR3 has 14 residues. The CDR3 sequence is CASSSGTSPYEQYF. The CDR3 DNA sequence: TGTGCCAGCAGCTCCGGGACAAGTCCCTACGAGCAGTACTTC.

V usage is TRBV12-5 and J usage is TRBJ2-1; perhaps TRBD2 as D (7 bases). Germline V gene data show CDR1 as LGHNT and CDR2 as FRNRAP. The ends were cut back, 0 bases at V and 13 bases at J, with 28 bases in the middle. The CDR3 length is 18 residues. The CDR3 DNA sequence: TGTGCTAGTGGTTTGGTCACCCTCGGGGGGCCGTACCAAGAGACCCAGTTCTTC. Amino acid sequence: CASGLVTLGGPYQETQFF.

V and J are TRBV6-5 and TRBJ2-7, with 8 nucleotides matching TRBD1. Looked up from germline, CDR1 is MNHEY and CDR2 is SVGAGI. Trimming removed 1 base from V and 6 bases from J; junction bases left unmatched: 5. This CDR3 spans 14 amino acids. The CDR3 reads CASSYWQGASEQYF. DNA of the CDR3: TGTGCCAGCAGTTACTGGCAGGGGGCAAGCGAGCAGTACTTC.

This clonotype occurred many times. The rearrangement uses TRBV6-1 and TRBJ2-5; possibly TRBD2 for D (6 bases). CDR3 length equals 15 residues. The ends were cut back, 5 bases at V and 4 bases at J, with 17 bases in the middle. Germline CDR1 MNHNS, CDR2 SASEGT. Here the CDR3 DNA reads TGTGCCAGCAGTATATCACCGGGAGTGGGAGAGACCCAGTACTTC. It yields the protein CASSISPGVGETQYF.